This T cell receptor (beta chain) was recovered during a study of blood T cell repertoires in COVID-19. Study in general: Samples of COVID-19 (acute and convalescent) were obtained from the United States, Italy and Spain.

Original analysis: Nucleated cell number was recorded as an estimate derived from reference gene primer amplification. Profiling relied on immunoSEQ multiplex PCR, and the TCRdb table lists in-frame clones only, not all of them. V, J and clone size are those of that table, while D and trimming were read from the DNA. The table shows about 35,000 clones, with around 82% occurring only once. The germline V gene encodes CDR1 MRHNA and CDR2 SNTAGT. The CDR3 runs 15 residues. V shed 0 bases, J shed 4 bases, and the junction held 0 bases outside the gene matches. The sequenced material came from peripheral blood. The V gene is TRBV6-4, the J gene TRBJ2-3; 11 bases fit TRBD2. The sequence derives from a man aged 50 or older with acute or convalescent COVID-19. CDR3 residues: CASSDSSGGADTQYF. The CDR3 coding sequence is TGTGCCAGCAGTGACTCTAGCGGGGGGGCAGATACGCAGTATTTT.